This TCR beta chain was retrieved from a study of shared clonotypes between healthy human individuals. The study, taken as a whole, reports: An anticipated effect of sequencing depth on clonotype sharing among donors was recognized.

Unmatched junction bases numbered 9, after V lost 5 bases and J lost 0 bases. This CDR3 spans 16 amino acids. CDR1 and CDR2 (germline): MDHEN, SYDVKM. Naive CD8 cells were CD45RO-negative, positively selected for CCR7, excluding terminally differentiated effector memory CD45RA+ cells. Adults of Caucasian background living in Nashville, Tennessee made up all donors. Notes on this clone: Its antigen remains unidentified.

Method: immunoSEQ multiplex PCR; TCRdb's copy keeps in-frame clones and lacks some. The sample consists of around 1.9 million clones, 90% to 95% of them appearing once. Sample: naive CD8+ T cells from PBMCs. The source of this sequence is a man in his late teens or twenties in good health. Some clones in this sample may be carry-over from other donors' samples. The chain combines TRBV28 with TRBJ2-7; 8 bases are a match to TRBD1. CDR3 in amino acids: CASSGLDRVLSYEQYF. The CDR3 DNA is TGTGCCAGCAGTGGACTGGACAGGGTTCTCTCCTACGAGCAGTACTTC.